The 27 T cell receptor beta chains in this list originate from one sample, sequenced in a study of blood T cell repertoires in COVID-19. Profiling relied on immunoSEQ multiplex PCR, and the TCRdb table lists in-frame clones only, not all of them. The data contain approximately 15,000 clones, roughly four fifths of them singletons. The material sequenced was peripheral blood. The source of these receptors is a woman aged 60-70 years with acute or convalescent COVID-19.

The chain's CDR3 is CASSSPGTEINGYTF. CDR3 bases: TGTGCCAGCAGTTCCCCAGGGACAGAGATTAATGGCTACACCTTC. V and J are TRBV2 and TRBJ1-2, with 7 bases fitting TRBD1. V shed 5 bases, J shed 6 bases, and the junction held 12 bases outside the gene matches. In germline, CDR1 is SNHLY, CDR2 FYNNEI. The CDR3 has 15 amino acids.

The chain has TRBV5-1 and TRBJ1-2; unclear D gene. The CDR3 extends over 21 amino acids. The germline gives CDR1 SGHRS, CDR2 YFSETQ. V lost 4 bases, J lost 1 base, and 32 bases lay in between. The CDR3 DNA follows: TGCGCCAGCAGCCGAAGCGCGGGTGGGCAGCCATCCTCCTTCTATAACTATGGCTACACCTTC. It is translated as CASSRSAGGQPSSFYNYGYTF.

The rearrangement links TRBV6-1 to TRBJ2-7, with TRBD2 as a possible D gene (5 bases). Germline CDR1 is MNHNS and CDR2 is SASEGT. V gave up 3 bases and J gave up 12 bases, with 12 bases separating them. The CDR3 length is 11 residues. CDR3 DNA sequence: TGTGCCAGCAGTGACGGGGTGATGGCGTACTTC. It codes for CASSDGVMAYF.

The chain links TRBV2 to TRBJ1-4, with D hard to call. The CDR3 has 15 residues. Trimming shortened V by 7 bases and J by 3 bases, and 15 bases separated the two germline ends. Germline V gene lookup returns CDR1 SNHLY and CDR2 FYNNEI. CDR3 loop: CASTTTMEANEKLFF. The CDR3 DNA reads TGTGCCAGCACCACCACGATGGAGGCTAATGAAAAACTGTTTTTT.

V and J are TRBV18 and TRBJ2-7; 9 bases fit TRBD1. This CDR3 is 15 amino acids long. CDR1 is KGHSH and CDR2 is LQKENI in the germline V gene. V lost 4 bases, J lost 4 bases, and 8 bases stayed unmatched. CDR3 loop: CASSREGTGKYEQYF. CDR3 sequence (DNA): TGTGCCAGCTCACGGGAGGGGACAGGGAAGTACGAGCAGTACTTC.

The chain carries TRBV4-2 and TRBJ2-1; possibly TRBD2 for D (5 bases). Trimming removed 4 bases from V and 8 bases from J, with 21 bases in between. The CDR3 extends over 16 amino acids. Germline CDR1 is LGHNA and CDR2 is YNFKEQ. The CDR3 here is CASSLRGIQNVDEQFF. CDR3 nucleotides: TGTGCCAGCAGCCTAAGAGGGATCCAGAACGTCGATGAGCAGTTCTTC.

This chain uses TRBV10-3 with TRBJ1-3, with 9 bases lining up with TRBD1. Germline values: CDR1 ENHRY, CDR2 SYGVKD. The CDR3 loop spans 17 amino acids. Trimming took 11 bases from V and 0 from J; bases not matched to a gene: 14. CDR3 amino acids: CAATTGTGINSGNTIYF. CDR3 in DNA: TGTGCCGCAACAACCGGGACAGGGATCAACTCTGGAAACACCATATATTTT.

This chain links TRBV7-2 with TRBJ2-7; TRBD1 might be the D (5 bases). CDR3 length equals 15 residues. V was shortened by 5 bases and J by 6 bases, with 20 bases between the two germline ends. Germline assignment: CDR1 SGHTA and CDR2 FQGNSA. As DNA, the CDR3 is TGTGCCAGCAGCCCCCTTGGGGCTCGTTCGGGCGAGCAGTACTTC. Translated, it gives CASSPLGARSGEQYF.

This chain joins TRBV11-3 and TRBJ2-1; 10 nucleotides match TRBD2. This CDR3 region has 15 residues. V was pared by 5 bases and J by 7 bases, with 8 bases of the junction left unmatched. CDR1 SGHNT and CDR2 YENEEA come from the germline V gene. DNA of the CDR3: TGTGCCAGCAGCCGAGGGACTAGCGTGCCGAATGAGCAGTTCTTC. Protein product: CASSRGTSVPNEQFF.

This chain links TRBV19 with TRBJ1-1; TRBD1 is a possible D gene (6 bases). V lost 3 bases and J lost 5, with 19 bases in between. This CDR3 spans 16 amino acids. The germline V gene encodes CDR1 LNHDA and CDR2 SQIVND (reference sequence). The CDR3 coding sequence is TGTGCCAGTAGTATGTTTGGGGGGGCGTTTATAACTGAAGCTTTCTTT. Translation gives CASSMFGGAFITEAFF. Supplemented by reference TRBV19 and TRBJ1-1, the full variable domain reads DGGITQSPKYLFRKEGQNVTLSCEQNLNHDAMYWYRQDPGQGLRLIYYSQIVNDFQKGDIAEGYSVSREKKESFPLTVTSAQKNPTAFYLCASSMFGGAFITEAFFGQGTRLTVV.

The V gene is TRBV6-6, the J gene TRBJ1-4; 8 bases align to TRBD1. Germline CDR1 reads MNHNY; CDR2 reads SVGAGI (reference sequence). The CDR3 has 15 amino acids. Germline trimming cut 5 bases from V and 8 bases from J; bases unmatched to any gene: 10. The DNA of the CDR3 is TGTGCCAGCAGTGACAGACAGGGGCTGGGGGAAAAACTGTTTTTT. This encodes CASSDRQGLGEKLFF.

The V call is TRBV19, the J call TRBJ2-5, with D hard to call. V lost 3 bases, J lost 5 bases, and 7 bases lay in between. The CDR3 length is 12 residues. CDR1 and CDR2 from the germline V gene are LNHDA and SQIVND (reference sequence). CDR3 in DNA: TGTGCCAGTAGTATGTATTCGGAGACCCAGTACTTC. Protein sequence: CASSMYSETQYF.

The V gene is TRBV19, the J gene TRBJ2-1; TRBD2 aligns across 12 bases. The CDR3 has 20 residues. V dropped 5 bases and J dropped 0; count of bases not matched to a gene: 14. Germline CDR1 reads LNHDA; CDR2 reads SQIVND (reference sequence). The CDR3 DNA follows: TGTGCCAGTAGTGTAATTGGACTAGCGGGGTTAAGAAGCTCCTACAATGAGCAGTTCTTC. Protein sequence: CASSVIGLAGLRSSYNEQFF.

The V gene is TRBV2, the J gene TRBJ1-3; D is unclear. Trimming stripped 6 bases from V and 0 bases from J, with 12 bases between. This CDR3 comprises 15 residues. Germline CDR1 reads SNHLY; CDR2 reads FYNNEI. CDR3 DNA: TGTGCCAGCAGCCCGGGGTTCAGCTCTGGAAACACCATATATTTT. Translating it yields CASSPGFSSGNTIYF.

The rearrangement links TRBV6-6 to TRBJ1-1, with D unresolved. CDR3 size: 15 residues. In germline, CDR1 is MNHNY, CDR2 SVGAGI (reference sequence). With 1 base removed from V and 3 bases from J, the gap between germline ends came to 12 bases. This CDR3 is CASSYYGVEDTEAFF. CDR3 nucleotide sequence: TGTGCCAGCAGTTACTACGGGGTAGAGGACACTGAAGCTTTCTTT.

This rearrangement joins TRBV28 to TRBJ1-3, with 8 bases identical to TRBD1. This CDR3 comprises 16 residues. CDR1 MDHEN and CDR2 SYDVKM come from the germline V gene. V was clipped by 2 bases and J by 4 bases; unmatched bases: 7. CDR3 nucleotides: TGTGCCAGCAGTTTACGGCAGGGGGCGGGAGGAAACACCATATATTTT. Translation: CASSLRQGAGGNTIYF.

The gene calls are TRBV7-9 and TRBJ1-5, with D tentatively TRBD1 (5 bases). Germline V gene lookup returns CDR1 SEHNR and CDR2 FQNEAQ (reference sequence). With 5 bases removed from V and 2 bases from J, the gap between germline ends came to 13 bases. This CDR3 has 15 amino acids. The CDR3 region has the DNA TGTGCCAGCAGCGTGGCGCAGGGCGGCAATCAGCCCCAGCATTTT. Amino acid sequence: CASSVAQGGNQPQHF.

This clone has only one observation. The J gene is TRBJ2-3, the V gene TRBV6-6; perhaps TRBD1 as D (6 bases). Germline V gives CDR1 MNHNY, CDR2 SVGAGI (reference sequence). This CDR3 is 16 amino acids long. The V and J ends lost 6 bases and 1 base respectively, with 17 bases between them. The CDR3 loop is CASSRSMGAGTDTQYF. The CDR3 bases are TGTGCCAGCAGCCGGAGTATGGGGGCCGGCACAGATACGCAGTATTTT.

The J gene is TRBJ1-2, the V gene TRBV4-1; 12 nucleotides agree with TRBD1. CDR3 size: 16 residues. The ends lost 3 bases at V and 7 bases at J; junction bases unmatched: 9. The V gene's germline CDR1 is MGHRA and CDR2 YSYEKL. The CDR3 spells CASSQPGQGAPLGYTF. CDR3 nucleotide sequence: TGCGCCAGCAGCCAGCCGGGACAGGGGGCTCCCCTTGGCTACACCTTC.

V usage is TRBV6-6 and J usage is TRBJ1-2; no reliable D call. CDR1 and CDR2 (germline): MNHNY, SVGAGI (reference sequence). CDR3 length: 12 residues. Trimming took off 6 bases at V and 10 bases at J, with 15 bases between the two ends. The CDR3 nucleotides read TGTGCCAGCAGAACGGCGGAGTTATCCTACACCTTC. This gives the protein CASRTAELSYTF.

The rearrangement links TRBV24-1 to TRBJ2-2; weak D call: TRBD2 (6 bases). V lost 9 bases to trimming and J lost 0 bases, with 22 bases between them. The germline V gene has CDR1 KGHDR and CDR2 SFDVKD. The CDR3 contains 18 residues. As DNA, the CDR3 is TGTGCCACCCCTAACCCGGGCGGGGCATTAACGAACACCGGGGAGCTGTTTTTT. Translating it yields CATPNPGGALTNTGELFF.

This chain links TRBV7-9 with TRBJ1-4, with D possibly being TRBD1 (6 bases). Between the trimmed V and J ends, which lost 4 bases and 6 bases, there was a span of 15 bases. CDR1 is SEHNR and CDR2 is FQNEAQ in the germline V gene (reference sequence). The CDR3 length is 15 residues. CDR3 in DNA: TGTGCCAGCAGCTGGCTGGGACATCCTGATGAAAAACTGTTTTTT. It is translated as CASSWLGHPDEKLFF.

J is TRBJ1-1 and V is TRBV11-2; TRBD1 agrees at 9 bases. Unmatched junction bases numbered 7, after V lost 2 bases and J lost 6 bases. This CDR3 has 15 amino acids. Germline CDR1 is SGHAT and CDR2 is FQNNGV. CDR3 residues: CASSLMDRGRAEAFF. The CDR3 DNA follows: TGTGCCAGCAGCTTAATGGACAGGGGAAGAGCTGAAGCTTTCTTT.

The V call is TRBV10-1, the J call TRBJ1-2, with D hard to call. Trimming left V 4 bases short and J 8 bases short, with 17 bases between. CDR3 length equals 14 residues. Germline V gene lookup returns CDR1 WNHNN and CDR2 SYGVQD (reference sequence). The CDR3 DNA is TGCGCCAGCAGTGGGACTTCAGGCGGCTGGGGCTACACCTTC. Translation: CASSGTSGGWGYTF.

This chain links TRBV6-6 with TRBJ2-7, with D possibly being TRBD2 (7 bases). The CDR3 consists of 16 residues. The V end lost 2 bases, the J end lost 3 bases, and 17 bases lay between the germline ends. Germline CDR1 reads MNHNY; CDR2 reads SVGAGI (reference sequence). The CDR3 spells CASSYAGAGVGYEQYF. The CDR3 DNA follows: TGTGCCAGCAGTTACGCAGGGGCGGGGGTTGGCTACGAGCAGTACTTC.

A single count supports this clone. V is TRBV2 and J is TRBJ1-2; 8 bases line up with TRBD1. The CDR3 loop spans 13 amino acids. Trimming at V came to 8 bases and at J to 4 bases, leaving 6 bases not matched to a gene. Germline lookup yields CDR1 SNHLY and CDR2 FYNNEI. CDR3 in amino acids: CASHAGGGYGYTF. In nucleotides, the CDR3 is TGTGCCAGCCATGCAGGGGGCGGCTATGGCTACACCTTC.

The CDR3 here is CASSVSPGGSYNEQFF. The CDR3 coding sequence is TGTGCCAGCAGCGTATCCCCGGGGGGGTCATACAATGAGCAGTTCTTC. The rearrangement joins TRBV9 to TRBJ2-1; 8 bases are shared with TRBD2. Per the germline V gene, CDR1 is SGDLS and CDR2 is YYNGEE. This CDR3 comprises 16 residues. Trimming took 1 base from V and 4 from J; bases not matched to a gene: 7.